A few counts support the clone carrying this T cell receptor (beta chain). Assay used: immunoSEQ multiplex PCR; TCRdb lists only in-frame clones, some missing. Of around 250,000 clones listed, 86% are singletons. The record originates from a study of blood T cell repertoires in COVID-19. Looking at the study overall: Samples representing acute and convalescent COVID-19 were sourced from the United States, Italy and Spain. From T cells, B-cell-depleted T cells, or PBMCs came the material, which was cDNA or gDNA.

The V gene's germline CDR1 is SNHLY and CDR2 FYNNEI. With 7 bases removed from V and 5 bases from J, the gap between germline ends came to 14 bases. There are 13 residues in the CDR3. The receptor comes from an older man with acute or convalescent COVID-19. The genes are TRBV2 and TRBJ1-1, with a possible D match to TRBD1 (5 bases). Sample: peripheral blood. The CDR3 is CASTQGRLTEAFF. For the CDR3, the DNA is TGTGCCAGCACTCAGGGTCGTTTAACTGAAGCTTTCTTT.